This T cell receptor (beta chain) was sequenced during a study of CD8 T cells in Susac syndrome. A quantity of roughly 0.5 to 1 ug RNA underwent reverse transcription using random hexamers. TCRdb analysed the immunoSEQ multiplex PCR reads with MiXCR anew, one entry per CDR3 protein. Seen here are some 220,000 distinct CDR3 sequences, roughly 96% observed once, and the top ten hold 0.085% to 0.095%. CDR1 and CDR2 from the germline V gene are SNHLY and FYNNEI. V was pared by 6 bases and J by 3 bases, with 4 bases of the junction left unmatched. This CDR3 region has 13 residues. This sequence originates from a human donor with multiple sclerosis. This chain uses TRBV2 with TRBJ2-7; 8 bases fit TRBD1. The sample consisted of CD4+ T cells from PBMCs. CDR3 loop: CASSGQGDYEQYF. CDR3 DNA: TGTGCCAGCAGCGGACAGGGAGACTACGAGCAGTACTTC.